Listed here is a single T cell receptor (beta chain). No antigen is known for it. This sample stems from a study of T cell responses to AZD1222 COVID-19 vaccine. Overall study context: Pooled samples include second doses given at about 4 or 12 weeks.

Repertoires were generated with immunoSEQ multiplex PCR, while TCRdb's copy carries only in-frame clones and drops some. The data contain approximately 160,000 clones, 75% to 90% of them singletons. General observations from the study: Clonal diversity was possibly underestimated, and the donors were mostly white British, with more females. Increases in Spike-specific TCR breadth and depth were seen after two AZD1222 doses. Spike-wide coverage was observed for vaccine-associated CD4 TCRs, with dominant responses at 160-218 and 743-854.

CDR1 is ENHRY and CDR2 is SYGVKD in the germline V gene. V gave up 5 bases and J gave up 6 bases; unmatched junction bases: 7. The CDR3 is 16 amino acids. The rearrangement joins TRBV10-3 to TRBJ2-1; TRBD2 matches 13 bases. The clonotype was recovered from an adult in good health. Here the sequenced sample was peripheral blood, taken on day 0 of AZD1222 vaccination. CDR3 sequence: CAISTGLAGVGNEQFF. The CDR3 DNA reads TGTGCCATCAGTACCGGACTAGCGGGAGTGGGCAATGAGCAGTTCTTC.